The clone carrying this TCR beta chain has ten or more counts. Its antigen is undetermined. The record originates from a study of T cells in Graves' hyperthyroidism and ophthalmopathy. Criteria for exclusion of patients were uncontrolled infection, other autoimmune disease, pregnancy or lactation. Clinical symptoms, serum thyroxine and TRAb, thyroid ultrasound and orbital computed tomography together formed the diagnostic basis. Fresh peripheral blood, about 10 ml of it, supplied the PBMCs. Regions amplified from RNA transcripts were the TCR beta CDR3 regions. A set of HTBI primers served as the primers for a first-round RT-PCR of the TCR CDR3. Each CDR3 protein gets one entry after TCRdb re-called the multiplex PCR reads with MiXCR. The sample contains 350,000 to 500,000 distinct CDR3 sequences, approximately 14% of which appear only once. The CDR3 extends over 14 amino acids. Trimming cost V 8 bases and J 4 bases; bases outside gene matches: 7. Germline V CDR1 and CDR2: GTSNPN, SVGIG (reference sequence).

Study results and caveats: A model of 13 V-J pairs discriminated ophthalmopathy from stable hyperthyroidism.

This receptor was identified in a young woman with Graves' hyperthyroidism. V and J are TRBV30 and TRBJ2-3; 12 bases align to TRBD2. Sequencing was done on a sample of blood. The CDR3 sequence: CAATSGRYPDTQYF. In DNA, the CDR3 is TGTGCCGCGACTAGCGGGAGATATCCAGATACGCAGTATTTT.